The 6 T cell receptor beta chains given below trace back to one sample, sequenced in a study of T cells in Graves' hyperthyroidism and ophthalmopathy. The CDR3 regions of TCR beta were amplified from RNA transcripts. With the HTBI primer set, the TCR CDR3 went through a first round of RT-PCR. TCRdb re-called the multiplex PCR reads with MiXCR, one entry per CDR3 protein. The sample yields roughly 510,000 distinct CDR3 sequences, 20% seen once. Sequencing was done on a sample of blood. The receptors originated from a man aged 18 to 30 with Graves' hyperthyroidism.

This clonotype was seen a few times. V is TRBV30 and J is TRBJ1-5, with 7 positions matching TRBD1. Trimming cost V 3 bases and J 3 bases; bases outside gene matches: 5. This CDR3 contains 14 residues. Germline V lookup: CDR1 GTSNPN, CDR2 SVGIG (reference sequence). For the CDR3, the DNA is TGTGCCTGGAGCCTGGGACAGATCAATCAGCCCCAGCATTTT. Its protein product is CAWSLGQINQPQHF.

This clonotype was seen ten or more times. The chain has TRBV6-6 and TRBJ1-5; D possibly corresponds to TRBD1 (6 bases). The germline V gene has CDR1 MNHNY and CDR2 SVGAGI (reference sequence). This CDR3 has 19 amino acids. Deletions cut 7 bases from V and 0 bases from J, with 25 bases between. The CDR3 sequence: CASKTGQGLGFYSNQPQHF. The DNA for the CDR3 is TGTGCCAGCAAAACGGGGCAGGGGTTGGGGTTTTATAGCAATCAGCCCCAGCATTTT.

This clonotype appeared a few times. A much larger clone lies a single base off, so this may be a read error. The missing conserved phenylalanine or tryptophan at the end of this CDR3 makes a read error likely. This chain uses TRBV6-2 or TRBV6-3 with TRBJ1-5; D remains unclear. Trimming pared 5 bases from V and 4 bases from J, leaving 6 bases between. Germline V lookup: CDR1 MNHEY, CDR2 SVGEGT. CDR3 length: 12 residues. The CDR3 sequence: CASSNGNQPQHL. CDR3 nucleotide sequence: TGTGCCAGCAGTAATGGAAATCAGCCCCAGCATTTG.

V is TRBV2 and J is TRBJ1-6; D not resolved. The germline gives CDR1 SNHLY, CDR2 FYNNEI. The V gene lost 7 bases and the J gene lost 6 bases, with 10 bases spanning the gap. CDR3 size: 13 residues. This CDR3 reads CASKGFGNSPLHF. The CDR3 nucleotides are TGTGCCAGCAAAGGGTTCGGTAATTCACCCCTCCACTTT.

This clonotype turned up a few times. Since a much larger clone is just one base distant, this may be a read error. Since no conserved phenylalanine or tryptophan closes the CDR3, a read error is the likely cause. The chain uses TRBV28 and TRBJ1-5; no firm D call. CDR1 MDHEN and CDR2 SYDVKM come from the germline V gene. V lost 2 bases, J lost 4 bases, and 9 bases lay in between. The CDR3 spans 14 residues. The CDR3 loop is CASSLHPINQPQHL. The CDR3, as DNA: TGTGCCAGCAGTTTACACCCCATAAATCAGCCCCAGCATTTG.

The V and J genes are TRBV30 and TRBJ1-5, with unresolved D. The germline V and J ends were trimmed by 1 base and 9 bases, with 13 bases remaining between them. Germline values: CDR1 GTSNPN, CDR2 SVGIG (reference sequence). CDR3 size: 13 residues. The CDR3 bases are TGTGCCTGGAGTGAAAGGCCAACATCGCCCCAGCATTTT. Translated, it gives CAWSERPTSPQHF.